The present entry profiles one TCR beta chain with its context. This record comes from a study of T cell responses to AZD1222 COVID-19 vaccine. The germline V gene encodes CDR1 SNHLY and CDR2 FYNNEI. V shed 6 bases, J shed 9 bases, and the junction held 14 bases outside the gene matches. The CDR3 runs to 15 residues. Profiling relied on immunoSEQ multiplex PCR, and the TCRdb table lists in-frame clones only, not all of them. Among over 130,000 clones listed, around 91% were seen once. The receptor was isolated from an adult in good health. The genes are TRBV2 and TRBJ2-7; 10 bases fit TRBD1. Sample: peripheral blood, taken on day 0 of AZD1222 vaccination. CDR3 sequence reads: CASRASGQGRIGQYF. CDR3 coding DNA: TGTGCCAGCAGAGCCTCGGGACAGGGGAGAATAGGGCAGTACTTC.